These T cell receptor beta chains were read from a single sample in a study of blood T cell repertoires in COVID-19. Repertoires were generated with immunoSEQ multiplex PCR, while TCRdb's copy carries only in-frame clones and drops some. The table has some 120,000 clones, less than 90% seen once. Sequenced material: peripheral blood. All receptors come from a man between 65 and 85 years old with acute or convalescent COVID-19. Each CDR3 is given with its conserved first and last residue. A D gene is named only where the DNA matches it firmly. Not all rows give a size; the values are once, few, many and, for expanded clones, a class.

CDR3 length	D gene	clone size	V gene	J gene	CDR3 protein	CDR3 DNA
13	.	.	TRBV6-5	TRBJ2-1	CASSRRLYNEQFF	TGTGCCAGCAGCCGCAGACTCTACAATGAGCAGTTCTTC
15	TRBD1	.	TRBV24-1	TRBJ2-1	CATSKGQGWYNEQFF	TGTGCCACCAGTAAGGGACAGGGGTGGTACAATGAGCAGTTCTTC
13	TRBD1	.	TRBV29-1	TRBJ1-2	CSVVGQGAYGYTF	TGCAGCGTTGTCGGGCAGGGGGCCTATGGCTACACCTTC
17	.	once	TRBV11-2	TRBJ2-3	CASSLVTRAVDTDTQYF	TGTGCCAGCAGCTTAGTGACGAGGGCAGTCGACACAGATACGCAGTATTTT
18	TRBD1	once	TRBV23-1	TRBJ1-2	CASSQPGRDRAPGYGYTF	TGCGCCAGCAGTCAACCAGGGAGGGACAGGGCGCCGGGCTATGGCTACACCTTC
11	TRBD2	.	TRBV24-1	TRBJ2-1	CATSPGGEQFF	TGTGCCACCAGTCCGGGGGGTGAGCAGTTCTTC
15	TRBD1	.	TRBV6-6	TRBJ1-2	CASKPLGTGNYGYTF	TGTGCCAGCAAACCCTTAGGGACAGGGAACTATGGCTACACCTTC
15	TRBD1	.	TRBV5-4	TRBJ1-1	CASSFSQGVNTEAFF	TGTGCCAGCAGCTTTTCACAGGGGGTGAACACTGAAGCTTTCTTT
13	.	.	TRBV9	TRBJ1-6	CASSPDSNSPLHF	TGTGCCAGCAGCCCCGACAGCAATTCACCCCTCCACTTT
15	TRBD1	.	TRBV5-1	TRBJ2-3	CASSLEGTGSGHRYF	TGCGCCAGCAGCTTGGAAGGGACAGGGTCAGGCCACAGGTATTTT
12	.	.	TRBV28	TRBJ2-7	CASMQVSFVQYF	TGTGCCAGCATGCAGGTCTCTTTCGTGCAGTACTTC
15	.	.	TRBV3-1/TRBV3-2	TRBJ1-2	CASSQDGRAGWGYTF	TGTGCCAGCAGCCAAGATGGGAGGGCAGGTTGGGGCTACACCTTC
16	TRBD1	.	TRBV19	TRBJ2-2	CASSIDRGQGTGELFF	TGTGCCAGTAGTATAGATCGCGGACAGGGCACCGGGGAGCTGTTTTTT
13	TRBD1	once	TRBV6-5	TRBJ1-2	CASSKGQVGGYTF	TGTGCCAGCAGTAAGGGACAGGTGGGAGGCTACACCTTC
12	.	.	TRBV6-5	TRBJ2-7	CASFQVGYEQYF	TGTGCCAGCTTTCAGGTCGGCTACGAGCAGTACTTC
15	.	.	TRBV13	TRBJ1-1	CASRRSKTGNTEAFF	TGTGCCAGCAGACGAAGCAAGACAGGTAACACTGAAGCTTTCTTT
13	TRBD1	.	TRBV10-2	TRBJ1-5	CATRDSNNQPQHF	TGCGCCACGAGGGACAGCAACAATCAGCCCCAGCATTTT
15	TRBD1	.	TRBV29-1	TRBJ1-2	CSVDRTGGKNYGYTF	TGCAGCGTTGACCGGACAGGGGGAAAAAACTATGGCTACACCTTC
16	.	once	TRBV11-2	TRBJ1-2	CASSLDQGTVPYGYTF	TGTGCCAGCAGCTTAGATCAGGGCACAGTGCCCTATGGCTACACCTTC
13	.	.	TRBV30	TRBJ1-1	CACLGQGYSEAFF	TGTGCCTGTCTCGGGCAGGGCTACAGTGAAGCTTTCTTT
14	.	.	TRBV5-1	TRBJ2-3	CASSLRTSTDTQYF	TGCGCCAGCAGCCTACGGACTAGCACAGATACGCAGTATTTT
13	.	.	TRBV19	TRBJ2-2	CASSILAGVELFF	TGTGCCAGTAGTATCCTCGCCGGTGTGGAGCTGTTTTTT
14	.	.	TRBV6-5	TRBJ1-5	CASGWRRSNQPQHF	TGTGCCAGCGGGTGGCGGCGTAGCAATCAGCCCCAGCATTTT
14	TRBD1	.	TRBV23-1	TRBJ1-2	CASSQPGTGYGYTF	TGCGCCAGCAGTCAACCCGGGACAGGATATGGCTACACCTTC
13	.	once	TRBV5-8	TRBJ1-5	CASRQDGYQPQHF	TGTGCCAGCAGACAGGACGGTTATCAGCCCCAGCATTTT
14	TRBD1	.	TRBV7-8	TRBJ1-5	CASSRDRSNQPQHF	TGTGCCAGCAGCCGGGACAGAAGCAATCAGCCCCAGCATTTT
15	.	.	TRBV9	TRBJ1-6	CASSSQGLGNSPLHF	TGTGCCAGCAGCTCCCAGGGACTGGGAAATTCACCCCTCCACTTT
16	.	.	TRBV5-1	TRBJ2-2	CASSLRQPKNTGELFF	TGCGCCAGCAGCCTAAGACAGCCGAAGAACACCGGGGAGCTGTTTTTT
13	TRBD1	few	TRBV7-9	TRBJ2-7	CASRGRGLYEQYF	TGTGCCAGCAGGGGCAGGGGGCTCTACGAGCAGTACTTC
14	.	.	TRBV24-1	TRBJ1-4	CATSDAGSNEKLFF	TGTGCCACCAGTGACGCCGGGTCAAATGAAAAACTGTTTTTT
16	TRBD1	.	TRBV10-2	TRBJ2-6	CASRRAGGSGANVLTF	TGCGCCAGCAGGCGGGCAGGGGGCTCTGGGGCCAACGTCCTGACTTTC
15	TRBD2	.	TRBV4-2	TRBJ2-3	CASSRWTSGTDTQYF	TGTGCCAGCAGCCGATGGACTAGCGGTACAGATACGCAGTATTTT
15	.	.	TRBV4-2	TRBJ2-7	CASSQVSGEAYEQYF	TGTGCCAGCAGCCAAGTGTCCGGGGAGGCCTACGAGCAGTACTTC
13	.	.	TRBV10-1	TRBJ2-4	CASSESGQNIQYF	TGCGCCAGCAGTGAGTCGGGCCAGAACATTCAGTACTTC
12	TRBD1	.	TRBV5-6	TRBJ1-2	CASSSGQASYTF	TGTGCCAGCAGTTCGGGACAGGCTAGCTACACCTTC
15	TRBD1	.	TRBV19	TRBJ2-3	CASSIGGTGTDTQYF	TGTGCCAGTAGTATAGGTGGGACAGGGACAGATACGCAGTATTTT
14	.	.	TRBV6-5	TRBJ1-1	CASKKVAVGTEAFF	TGTGCCAGCAAGAAGGTTGCGGTGGGCACTGAAGCTTTCTTT
16	TRBD1	.	TRBV19	TRBJ1-2	CASSPQGAQRSYGYTF	TGTGCCAGTAGTCCCCAGGGGGCACAAAGGAGTTATGGCTACACCTTC
15	TRBD1	few	TRBV7-8	TRBJ1-6	CASSQMTGGNSPLHF	TGTGCCAGCAGCCAAATGACAGGGGGCAATTCACCCCTCCACTTT